This T cell receptor beta chain was profiled in a study of PD-1 blockade in classical Hodgkin lymphoma. Study at large: Every 2 weeks, patients got 3 mg/kg intravenous nivolumab. Whole-study findings and limits: Baseline diversity resembling that of newly diagnosed patients was seen in complete responders. CD4+ but not CD8+ TCR diversity rose significantly by C4D1.

The count of this clone is one. No antigen is known for it. Time point in this sample: cycle 4 day 1 (C4D1), after 6 weeks of nivolumab. Each of the patients experienced relapse following autologous stem cell transplantation, and their brentuximab vedotin exposure differed. CD4+ T cells were purified from thawed PBMCs by magnetic negative selection. CDR3 size: 17 residues. J lost 6 bases, V lost 0 bases, and 8 bases had no gene match. Germline values: CDR1 SGHTA, CDR2 FQGNSA. This table comes from immunoSEQ multiplex PCR, and its TCRdb copy is limited to in-frame clones, with some not included. This table has around 28,000 clones, 80% to 90% appearing once.

The chain recombines TRBV7-2 with TRBJ2-2; 9 nucleotides line up with TRBD2. The sequence derives from a human donor with classical Hodgkin lymphoma. This specimen was CD4+ T cells from blood, taken before the fourth cycle of nivolumab. In DNA form, the CDR3 reads TGTGCCAGCAGCTTAGCGGCTTGGGCTAGCGGGGCCGGGGAGCTGTTTTTT. This sequence encodes CASSLAAWASGAGELFF.